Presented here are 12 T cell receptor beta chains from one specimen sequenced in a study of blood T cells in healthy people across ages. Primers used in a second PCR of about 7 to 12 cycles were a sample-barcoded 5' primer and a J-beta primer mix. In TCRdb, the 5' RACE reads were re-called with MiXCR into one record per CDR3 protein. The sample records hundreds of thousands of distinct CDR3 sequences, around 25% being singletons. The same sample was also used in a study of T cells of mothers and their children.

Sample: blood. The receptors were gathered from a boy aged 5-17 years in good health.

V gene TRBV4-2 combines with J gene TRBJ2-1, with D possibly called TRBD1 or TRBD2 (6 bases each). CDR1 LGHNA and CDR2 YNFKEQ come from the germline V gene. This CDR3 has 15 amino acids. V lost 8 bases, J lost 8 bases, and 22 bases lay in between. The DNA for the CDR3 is TGTGCCAGCGCCCCGGGAGAGAACAGGGCTCATGAGCAGTTCTTC. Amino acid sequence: CASAPGENRAHEQFF.

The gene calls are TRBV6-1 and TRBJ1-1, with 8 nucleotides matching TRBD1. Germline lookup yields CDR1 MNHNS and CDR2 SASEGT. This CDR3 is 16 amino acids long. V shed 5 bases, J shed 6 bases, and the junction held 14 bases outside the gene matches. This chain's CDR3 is CASSPMIYDRGAEAFF. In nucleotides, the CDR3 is TGTGCCAGCAGTCCAATGATATACGACAGGGGCGCTGAAGCTTTCTTT.

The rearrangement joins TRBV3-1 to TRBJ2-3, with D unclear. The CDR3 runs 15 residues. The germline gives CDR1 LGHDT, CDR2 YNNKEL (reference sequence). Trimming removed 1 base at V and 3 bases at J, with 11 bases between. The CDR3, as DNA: TGTGCCAGCAGCCAAGGAGGAACGTGGACAGATACGCAGTATTTT. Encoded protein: CASSQGGTWTDTQYF.

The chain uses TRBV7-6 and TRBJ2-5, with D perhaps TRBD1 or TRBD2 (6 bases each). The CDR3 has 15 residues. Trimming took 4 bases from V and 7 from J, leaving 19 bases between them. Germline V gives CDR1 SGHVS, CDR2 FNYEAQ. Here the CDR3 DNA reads TGTGCCAGCAGCTCCCCCCCGGGGGCCACTGGGACCCAGTACTTC. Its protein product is CASSSPPGATGTQYF.

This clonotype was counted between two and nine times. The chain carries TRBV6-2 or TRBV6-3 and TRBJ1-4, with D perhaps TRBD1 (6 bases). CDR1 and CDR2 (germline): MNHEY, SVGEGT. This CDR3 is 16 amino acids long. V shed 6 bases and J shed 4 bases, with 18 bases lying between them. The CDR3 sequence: CASSPLSRGHNEKLFF. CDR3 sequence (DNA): TGTGCCAGCAGCCCGCTGTCCCGGGGGCATAATGAAAAACTGTTTTTT.

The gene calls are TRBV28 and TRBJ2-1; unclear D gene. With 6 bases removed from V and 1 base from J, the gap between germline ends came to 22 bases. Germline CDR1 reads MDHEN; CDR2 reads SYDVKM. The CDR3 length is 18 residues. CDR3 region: CASSKRWTPNGSYNEQFF. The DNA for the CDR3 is TGTGCCAGCAGCAAAAGATGGACCCCAAACGGGTCCTACAATGAGCAGTTCTTC.

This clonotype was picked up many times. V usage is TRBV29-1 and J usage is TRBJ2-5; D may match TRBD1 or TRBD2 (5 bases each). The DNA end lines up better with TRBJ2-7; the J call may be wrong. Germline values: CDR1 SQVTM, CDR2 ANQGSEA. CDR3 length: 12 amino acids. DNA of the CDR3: TGCAGCGTAGCCGGGACCTCCTACGAGCAGTACTTC. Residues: CSVAGTSYEQYF.

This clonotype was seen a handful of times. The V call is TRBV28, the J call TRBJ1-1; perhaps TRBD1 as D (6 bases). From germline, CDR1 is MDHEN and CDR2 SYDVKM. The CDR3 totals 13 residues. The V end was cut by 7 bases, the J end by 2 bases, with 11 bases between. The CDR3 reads CASTTGGNTEAFF. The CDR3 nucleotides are TGTGCCAGCACGACAGGAGGTAACACTGAAGCTTTCTTT.

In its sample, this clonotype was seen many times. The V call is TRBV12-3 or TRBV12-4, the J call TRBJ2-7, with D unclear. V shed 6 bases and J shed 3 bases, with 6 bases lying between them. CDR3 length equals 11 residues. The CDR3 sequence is CASSQDYEQYF. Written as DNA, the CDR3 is TGTGCCAGCAGCCAAGACTACGAGCAGTACTTC.

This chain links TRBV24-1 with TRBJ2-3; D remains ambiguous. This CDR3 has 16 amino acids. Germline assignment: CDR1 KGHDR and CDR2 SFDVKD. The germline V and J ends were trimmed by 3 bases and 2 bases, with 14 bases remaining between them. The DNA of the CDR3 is TGTGCCACCAGTGATCCCCTCTGGGATACCACAGATACGCAGTATTTT. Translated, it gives CATSDPLWDTTDTQYF.

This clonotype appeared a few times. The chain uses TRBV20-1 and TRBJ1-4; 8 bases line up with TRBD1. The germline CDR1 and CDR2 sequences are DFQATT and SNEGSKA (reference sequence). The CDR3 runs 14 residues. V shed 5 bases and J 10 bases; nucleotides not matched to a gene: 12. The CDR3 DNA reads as TGCAGTGCTCTGAAGACAGGGGCGGCCTTAAAACTGTTTTTT. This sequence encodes CSALKTGAALKLFF.

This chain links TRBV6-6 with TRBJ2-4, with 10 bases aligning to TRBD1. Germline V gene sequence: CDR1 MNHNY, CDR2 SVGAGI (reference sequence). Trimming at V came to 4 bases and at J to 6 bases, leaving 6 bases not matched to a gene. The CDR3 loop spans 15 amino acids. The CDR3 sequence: CASSSSTGGGNIQYF. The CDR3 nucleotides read TGTGCCAGCAGTTCCTCGACAGGGGGCGGAAACATTCAGTACTTC.